Listed here is a single T cell receptor (beta chain). Primers: 60 Vbeta forward and 13 Jbeta reverse. Using immunoSEQ multiplex PCR, the repertoire was profiled, and TCRdb retains in-frame clones only, with some absent. The sample yields hundreds of thousands of clones, about 90% seen once. The CDR3 length is 14 residues. Germline assignment: CDR1 LNHDA and CDR2 SQIVND (reference sequence). With 7 bases removed from V and 3 bases from J, the gap between germline ends came to 13 bases. The sample comes from a study of cytomegalovirus exposure and HLA in healthy donors. This chain uses TRBV19 with TRBJ1-5; the D is unclear. This TCR was recovered from a woman aged 18-29 years in good health and CMV-seronegative. Sequencing input: PBMCs. The CDR3 reads CASNRGKVNQPQHF. DNA of the CDR3: TGTGCCAGTAATCGGGGTAAGGTCAATCAGCCCCAGCATTTT.